The 3 T cell receptor beta chains given below trace back to one sample, sequenced in a study of blood T cells in healthy people across ages (dated by TCRdb to about 2015). Libraries were built with 5' RACE. Instrument on record: Illumina HiSeq 2500. A second PCR of about 7 to 12 cycles was run with a J-beta primer mix and a sample-barcoded 5' primer. TCRdb itself trimmed the public reads at Q25 with fastp, ran MiXCR and retained productive beta chains. Entries that share a CDR3 protein sequence are merged under the most common genes and DNA. Within this sample are some 1.5 million distinct CDR3 sequences, with roughly 30% of them counted one time only. The ten largest clonotypes hold around 7.7% of the sample. Sample: blood. These receptors came from a woman in her 30s in good health.

Note on this clonotype: A single base separates this from a much larger clone, so it may be a read error. V usage is TRBV7-9 and J usage is TRBJ2-7, with 7 bases identical to TRBD2. Per the germline V gene, CDR1 is SEHNR and CDR2 is FQNEAQ (reference sequence). The CDR3 runs 12 residues. V trimming: 7 bases; J trimming: 5 bases; junction bases outside the gene matches: 5. CDR3 residues: CASNSLADEQYF. The DNA of the CDR3 is TGTGCCAGCAACTCCCTAGCGGACGAGCAGTACTTC.

This clonotype was seen only a few times. This sequence joins TRBV12-3 or TRBV12-4 and TRBJ1-2; D perhaps matches TRBD1 (6 bases). CDR3 length equals 15 residues. V lost 4 bases to trimming and J lost 4 bases, with 16 bases between them. The CDR3 nucleotides read TGTGCCAGCAGTTCCTCGACAGGCGCGGGCTATGGCTACACCTTC. This codes for CASSSSTGAGYGYTF.

Many counts were recorded for this clonotype. This rearrangement joins TRBV20-1 to TRBJ1-5, with D perhaps matching TRBD1 (5 bases). V dropped 4 bases and J dropped 6 bases, with 13 bases sitting between them. Germline CDR1 is DFQATT and CDR2 is SNEGSKA (reference sequence). The CDR3 runs 13 residues. This chain's CDR3 is CSATQGITQPQHF. The CDR3 nucleotides are TGCAGTGCTACTCAGGGAATCACTCAGCCCCAGCATTTT.